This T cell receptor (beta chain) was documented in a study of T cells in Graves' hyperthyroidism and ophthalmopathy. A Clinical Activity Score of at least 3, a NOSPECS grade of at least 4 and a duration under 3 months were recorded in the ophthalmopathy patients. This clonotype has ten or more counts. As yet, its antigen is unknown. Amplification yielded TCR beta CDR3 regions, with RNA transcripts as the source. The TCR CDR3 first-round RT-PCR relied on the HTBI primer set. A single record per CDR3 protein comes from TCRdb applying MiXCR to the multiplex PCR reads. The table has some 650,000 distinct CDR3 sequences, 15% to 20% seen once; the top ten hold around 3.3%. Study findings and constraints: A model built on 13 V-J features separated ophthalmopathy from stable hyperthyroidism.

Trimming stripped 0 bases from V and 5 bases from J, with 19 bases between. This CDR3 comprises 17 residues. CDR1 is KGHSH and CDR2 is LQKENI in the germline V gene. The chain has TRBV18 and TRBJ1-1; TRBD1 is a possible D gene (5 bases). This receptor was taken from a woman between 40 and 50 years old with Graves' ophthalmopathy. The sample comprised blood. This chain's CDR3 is CASSPPKLGPGGTEAFF. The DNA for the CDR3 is TGTGCCAGCTCACCACCGAAGTTGGGGCCGGGGGGGACTGAAGCTTTCTTT.